This TCR beta chain was identified in a study of T cell responses to AZD1222 COVID-19 vaccine (dated by TCRdb to about 2021). Study-level background: AZD1222 recipients whose second dose came at about 4 weeks and those whose second dose came at about 12 weeks were combined into one group, since spike-specific TCR depth and breadth did not differ between the two schedules. TCR sequencing covered over 230 trial participants: approximately 200 given two doses of AZD1222 and about 26 given two doses of MenACWY control vaccine. Enrollment into the trials was organized by age into subgroups of 18-55, 56-69 and 70-plus years, and those subgroups contained roughly 140, 27 and 60 TCR-sequenced participants, respectively. Here is what the overall study found, with its caveats: Because no samples from the day 14 peak response were available, repertoires could be characterized only after the peak T cell response. The 56-69-year group was small, and its depth increase did not reach significance, likely because of low power. The vaccine-associated CD4 TCRs covered the entire spike protein, and the dominant responses fell in regions 160-218 and 743-854. After two AZD1222 doses, both the breadth and the depth of spike-specific TCRs were significantly higher than at day 0 and than in MenACWY recipients. Participants were mostly white British and included more females than males, and it was suggested by the authors that clonal diversity may have been underestimated. Reportedly, close to half of the unique spike-specific TCRs recognized epitopes lying outside the regions that are mutated in the B.1.351 and B.1.1.7 variants. Conclusions about previously exposed vaccinees are limited because only six or seven AZD1222 recipients were SARS-CoV-2 seropositive at baseline.

With respect to this clone: It lacks a known antigen. Per-nucleotide qualities are absent, and no much larger clonotype sits a single base away.

The V and J ends are trimmed by 5 bases and 6 bases, leaving 21 bases between them. The CDR3 measures 16 amino acids from cysteine to phenylalanine. The sequence is cut down to CDR3 DNA, 48 bases in frame from base 1. CDR1 and CDR2 were assigned from the germline V gene as SGHVS and FQNEAQ. The time point tag for this specimen amounts to: baseline before first vaccination. Vaccinee samples came from UK trials COV001 and COV002, including a single-blind randomized controlled phase 2/3 trial of AZD1222 (ChAdOx1 nCoV-19) in healthy adults. For TCRbeta chain sequencing, PBMC samples were collected from trial participants at day 0 and at day 28 after the second dose. The CDR3 regions of human TCRbeta chains were subjected to immunosequencing. Processing in the source paper ran as follows. Repertoire TCRs were checked for matches against a reference library of SARS-CoV-2-specific TCRs that had been generated using the MIRA antigen-specificity platform. Breadth was defined as the fraction of unique TCRs that were SARS-CoV-2-associated, and depth was defined as the fraction of total T cells that were SARS-CoV-2-associated. Using the MIRA data, every spike-specific TCR was mapped to the spike region that the TCR reacted to and assigned to either a CD4 or a CD8 class. Log10-transformed breadth and depth values were compared by one-way ANOVA with Sidak's multiple comparisons tests. TCRdb retrieved this table from immuneACCESS and kept in-frame rearrangements only. Not all clones are present; in checked studies, unresolved V genes account for under half, and no reason is known for the remainder. The D gene and trimming were derived from the DNA, and the V and J assignments and clone size from that table. This sample is represented by fewer than 200,000 clones; 85% to 90% of them were singletons. In total, the top ten clones hold under 8% of the sample.

The sequenced sample was peripheral blood, obtained on day 0 of AZD1222 vaccination. The receptor was isolated from an adult in good health. The chain links TRBV7-8 with TRBJ2-3; a weak D assignment points to TRBD2 (6 bases agree). The CDR3 has the sequence CASSTRQFGGTDTQYF. The DNA sequence is as follows: TGTGCCAGCAGCACCCGCCAGTTCGGAGGGACCGATACGCAGTATTTT.